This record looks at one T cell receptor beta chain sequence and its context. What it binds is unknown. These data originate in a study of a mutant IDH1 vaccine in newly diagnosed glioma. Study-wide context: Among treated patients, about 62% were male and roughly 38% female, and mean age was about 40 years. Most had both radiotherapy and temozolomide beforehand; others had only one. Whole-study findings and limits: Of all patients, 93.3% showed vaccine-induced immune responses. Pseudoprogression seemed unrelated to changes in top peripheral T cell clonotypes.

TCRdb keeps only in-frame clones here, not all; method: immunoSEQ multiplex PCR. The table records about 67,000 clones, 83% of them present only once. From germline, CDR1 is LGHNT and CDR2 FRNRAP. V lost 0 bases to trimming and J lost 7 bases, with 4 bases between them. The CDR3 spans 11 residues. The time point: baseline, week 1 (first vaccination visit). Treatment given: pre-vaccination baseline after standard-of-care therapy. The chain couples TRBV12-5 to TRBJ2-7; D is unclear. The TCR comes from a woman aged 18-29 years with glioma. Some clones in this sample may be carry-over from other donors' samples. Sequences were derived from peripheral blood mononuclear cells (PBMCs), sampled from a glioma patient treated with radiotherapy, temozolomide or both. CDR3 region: CASGLVDEQYF. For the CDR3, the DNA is TGTGCTAGTGGTTTGGTAGATGAGCAGTACTTC. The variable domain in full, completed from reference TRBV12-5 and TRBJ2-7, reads DARVTQTPRHKVTEMGQEVTMRCQPILGHNTVFWYRQTMMQGLELLAYFRNRAPLDDSGMPKDRFSAEMPDATLATLKIQPSEPRDSAVYFCASGLVDEQYFGPGTRLTVT.